A single sample gave rise to the 27 T cell receptor beta chains below, sequenced in a study of blood T cell repertoires in COVID-19. Using immunoSEQ multiplex PCR, the repertoire was profiled, and TCRdb retains in-frame clones only, with some absent. Among nearly 95,000 clones listed, around 86% were seen once. Input material: peripheral blood. Receptors originate from an elderly woman with acute or convalescent COVID-19.

This chain joins TRBV19 and TRBJ1-5; TRBD1 agrees at 8 bases. Germline V gene data show CDR1 as LNHDA and CDR2 as SQIVND (reference sequence). This CDR3 is 16 amino acids long. V shed 3 bases, J shed 5 bases, and the junction held 9 bases outside the gene matches. The CDR3 is CASSIGRGQGYQPQHF. The CDR3, as DNA: TGTGCCAGTAGTATTGGCAGGGGGCAGGGTTATCAGCCCCAGCATTTT.

The chain carries TRBV24-1 and TRBJ2-3; no clear D. The length of the CDR3 is 15 residues. Trimming left V 2 bases short and J 0 bases short, with 8 bases between. The germline gives CDR1 KGHDR, CDR2 SFDVKD. As DNA, the CDR3 is TGTGCCACCAGTGATTCCGACGGGAGCACAGATACGCAGTATTTT. It specifies CATSDSDGSTDTQYF.

V is TRBV11-1 and J is TRBJ1-2, with D possibly being TRBD1 (5 bases). V lost 5 bases, J lost 0 bases, and 16 bases lay in between. The germline V gene has CDR1 SGHAT and CDR2 FQDESV (reference sequence). The CDR3 runs 16 residues. The CDR3 reads CASSLSRTNPNYGYTF. CDR3 sequence (DNA): TGTGCCAGCAGCCTCAGCCGGACAAATCCTAACTATGGCTACACCTTC.

In DNA, the CDR3 is TGTGCCAGCAGCTTCAGGACAGGGTTGAACACTGAAGCTTTCTTT. It translates to CASSFRTGLNTEAFF. The chain is built from TRBV13 and TRBJ1-1; 8 bases align to TRBD1. The CDR3 is 15 residues long. CDR1 and CDR2 (germline): PRHDT, FYEKMQ (reference sequence). Trimming cost V 3 bases and J 0 bases; bases outside gene matches: 3.

The chain couples TRBV4-1 to TRBJ1-2, with D unclear. The CDR3 covers 14 residues. In germline, CDR1 is MGHRA, CDR2 YSYEKL. V was cut by 1 base and J by 2 bases, with 8 bases left in between. DNA for the CDR3: TGCGCCAGCAGCCAAGGAGGCGACAACTATGGCTACACCTTC. Translated: CASSQGGDNYGYTF.

The genes are TRBV28 and TRBJ2-7, with D maybe TRBD1 (6 bases). Germline V gene lookup returns CDR1 MDHEN and CDR2 SYDVKM. The CDR3 loop spans 12 amino acids. Trimming pared 6 bases from V and 4 bases from J, leaving 10 bases between. CDR3 bases: TGTGCCAGCAGAATACAGGGTTACGAGCAGTACTTC. Its protein product is CASRIQGYEQYF.

The rearrangement links TRBV2 to TRBJ1-6; tentatively, D is TRBD1 (6 bases). Trimming shortened V by 10 bases and J by 5 bases, and 18 bases separated the two germline ends. This CDR3 has 15 amino acids. In germline, CDR1 is SNHLY, CDR2 FYNNEI. The CDR3 is CATSDSATHNSPLHF. The CDR3 nucleotides read TGTGCCACCTCGGACAGCGCGACCCATAATTCACCCCTCCACTTT.

The rearrangement links TRBV3-1 (or the pseudogene TRBV3-2) to TRBJ2-4, with D tentatively TRBD2 (6 bases). Trimming removed 3 bases from V and 2 bases from J, with 20 bases in between. The CDR3 runs 18 residues. Per the germline V gene, CDR1 is LGHDT and CDR2 is YNNKEL (reference sequence). The CDR3 loop is CASSHLRGERTTKNIQYF. The CDR3 bases are TGTGCCAGCAGCCATTTGCGGGGCGAAAGGACTACCAAAAACATTCAGTACTTC.

CDR3 in amino acids: CASSQEGASTDTQYF. Here the CDR3 DNA reads TGTGCCAGCAGCCAAGAGGGGGCCAGCACAGATACGCAGTATTTT. The J gene is TRBJ2-3, the V gene TRBV3-1 (or the pseudogene TRBV3-2), with D tentatively TRBD1 (6 bases). V was trimmed by 0 bases and J by 0 bases, leaving 7 bases between them. The CDR3 contains 15 residues. Germline V gene data show CDR1 as LGHDT and CDR2 as YNNKEL (reference sequence).

The gene calls are TRBV6-5 and TRBJ1-2, with 8 bases aligning to TRBD1. The CDR3 has 14 residues. V gave up 2 bases and J gave up 9 bases; unmatched junction bases: 8. Germline V gene sequence: CDR1 MNHEY, CDR2 SVGAGI. DNA for the CDR3: TGTGCCAGCAGTTACGCGGACAGGGCGTCTAGCTACACCTTC. Translated, it gives CASSYADRASSYTF.

V usage is TRBV5-5 and J usage is TRBJ2-3, with 12 positions matching TRBD2. The CDR3 is 14 amino acids. Per germline, CDR1 SGHKS and CDR2 YYEKEE (reference sequence). The CDR3 coding sequence is TGTGCTGGGGGGACTAGCGGGTATACAGATACGCAGTATTTT. It yields the protein CAGGTSGYTDTQYF.

V gene TRBV3-1 (or the pseudogene TRBV3-2) combines with J gene TRBJ1-2; TRBD1 matches 7 bases. The length of the CDR3 is 15 residues. Germline CDR1 LGHDT, CDR2 YNNKEL (reference sequence). V shed 4 bases, J shed 1 base, and the junction held 6 bases outside the gene matches. The CDR3 nucleotides read TGTGCCAGCAGCCCCGAGACAGGGTTTAACTATGGCTACACCTTC. Protein: CASSPETGFNYGYTF.

V gene TRBV3-1 (or the pseudogene TRBV3-2) combines with J gene TRBJ2-1; 13 bases are a match to TRBD2. This CDR3 comprises 18 residues. The V gene end was trimmed by 2 bases and the J gene end by 10 bases; junction bases not matched to a gene: 14. Germline V gene sequence: CDR1 LGHDT, CDR2 YNNKEL (reference sequence). The CDR3: CASSQPAGLAGSLREQFF. The CDR3 DNA follows: TGTGCCAGCAGCCAACCCGCGGGACTAGCGGGATCCCTTCGCGAGCAGTTCTTC.

The chain has TRBV14 and TRBJ2-7; possibly TRBD1 for D (6 bases). The germline V and J ends were trimmed by 2 bases and 3 bases, with 14 bases remaining between them. The CDR3 has 15 residues. The V gene's germline CDR1 is SGHDN and CDR2 FVKESK. Here the CDR3 DNA reads TGTGCCAGCAGCCAATTTACAGGGTTTCGCTACGAGCAGTACTTC. Protein sequence: CASSQFTGFRYEQYF.

This clone came up a few times. The chain is built from TRBV11-2 and TRBJ2-3; 7 nucleotides line up with TRBD1. V lost 5 bases to trimming and J lost 4 bases; unmatched junction nucleotides: 6. Germline V gene lookup returns CDR1 SGHAT and CDR2 FQNNGV. The CDR3 is 14 residues long. The CDR3 here is CASSDRQGADTQYF. In DNA, the CDR3 is TGTGCCAGCAGCGACAGACAGGGAGCAGATACGCAGTATTTT.

The J gene is TRBJ1-4, the V gene TRBV5-6, with a possible D match to TRBD1 (6 bases). Trimming cost V 4 bases and J 2 bases, with 9 bases left between them. The CDR3 totals 14 residues. Germline CDR1 SGHDT, CDR2 YYEEEE. CDR3 in amino acids: CASSPDSTNEKLFF. The CDR3, as DNA: TGTGCCAGCAGCCCGGACAGCACTAATGAAAAACTGTTTTTT.

V is TRBV7-9 and J is TRBJ2-7; D is unclear. This CDR3 is built from 18 residues. V shed 5 bases and J shed 2 bases, with 25 bases lying between them. Per germline, CDR1 SEHNR and CDR2 FQNEAQ (reference sequence). The CDR3 DNA is TGTGCCAGCAGCCCCCGCGAGGCTCGAAAGCCCACGACCTACGAGCAGTACTTC. It specifies CASSPREARKPTTYEQYF. The full variable domain, in which reference TRBV7-9 and TRBJ2-7 provide the parts outside the CDR3, is DTGVSQNPRHKITKRGQNVTFRCDPISEHNRLYWYRQTLGQGPEFLTYFQNEAQLEKSRLLSDRFSAERPKGSFSTLEIQRTEQGDSAMYLCASSPREARKPTTYEQYFGPGTRLTVT.

V usage is TRBV25-1 and J usage is TRBJ2-5; 9 nucleotides line up with TRBD1. Germline V gene lookup returns CDR1 MGHDK and CDR2 SYGVNS. CDR3 length: 14 residues. The J segment lost 5 bases and the V segment lost 6 bases, leaving 7 bases of the junction unmatched. The CDR3 DNA reads TGTGCCAGCAGGAAGACAGGGGGACGGGAGACCCAGTACTTC. It translates to CASRKTGGRETQYF.

This chain connects TRBV7-2 to TRBJ1-1; D possibly corresponds to TRBD1 (5 bases). The CDR3 has 15 amino acids. V gave up 5 bases and J gave up 7 bases, with 20 bases separating them. CDR1 and CDR2 from the germline V gene are SGHTA and FQGNSA. The CDR3 DNA is TGTGCCAGCAGCCCCAGACTGGGGGGACCGGGTGAAGCTTTCTTT. Translation gives CASSPRLGGPGEAFF.

V and J are TRBV9 and TRBJ2-7; TRBD1 matches 8 bases. Germline values: CDR1 SGDLS, CDR2 YYNGEE. This CDR3 is built from 13 residues. V was clipped by 3 bases and J by 2 bases; unmatched bases: 1. The CDR3 DNA follows: TGTGCCAGCAGCGCGGACAGGGCCTACGAGCAGTACTTC. Its translation: CASSADRAYEQYF.

The rearrangement links TRBV4-2 to TRBJ2-2; 10 bases fit TRBD2. The CDR3 is 17 residues long. V was clipped by 4 bases and J by 6 bases; unmatched bases: 11. Germline V CDR1 and CDR2: LGHNA, YNFKEQ. The CDR3 protein is CASSPSQERGGPGELFF. Here the CDR3 DNA reads TGTGCCAGCAGCCCTAGCCAGGAGCGGGGGGGCCCCGGGGAGCTGTTTTTT.

This clone has a handful of counts. The rearrangement links TRBV30 to TRBJ1-1; D not resolved. Germline CDR1 is GTSNPN and CDR2 is SVGIG (reference sequence). The CDR3 sequence is 13 residues long. V shed 0 bases and J shed 6 bases, with 11 bases lying between them. The CDR3 is CAWSVLATAEAFF. Here the CDR3 DNA reads TGTGCCTGGAGTGTTTTGGCAACCGCTGAAGCTTTCTTT.

The chain joins TRBV7-8 to TRBJ2-5; weak D call: TRBD1 (5 bases). The ends were cut back, 3 bases at V and 4 bases at J, with 12 bases in the middle. The CDR3 spans 14 residues. Germline lookup yields CDR1 SGHVS and CDR2 FQNEAQ. The chain's CDR3 is CASSFGGAGETQYF. CDR3 in DNA: TGTGCCAGCAGCTTCGGTGGGGCTGGAGAGACCCAGTACTTC.

This chain links TRBV7-2 with TRBJ2-5; 9 nucleotides line up with TRBD2. Germline V CDR1 and CDR2: SGHTA, FQGNSA. Germline trimming cut 4 bases from V and 5 bases from J; bases unmatched to any gene: 14. CDR3 length: 17 residues. In DNA form, the CDR3 reads TGTGCCAGCAGCTCCGGTCTAGCGGGATGGATTGGGGAGACCCAGTACTTC. It yields the protein CASSSGLAGWIGETQYF.

This clone was seen only a few times. The rearrangement links TRBV19 to TRBJ2-3; D remains unclear. Trimming took 3 bases from V and 5 from J, leaving 6 bases between them. The CDR3 runs 12 residues. Germline V CDR1 and CDR2: LNHDA, SQIVND (reference sequence). The CDR3 DNA reads TGTGCCAGTAGTATTAGAGGAGATACGCAGTATTTT. Amino acid sequence: CASSIRGDTQYF.

The chain joins TRBV15 to TRBJ1-4, with 7 bases fitting TRBD1. From germline, CDR1 is LNHNV and CDR2 YYDKDF (reference sequence). V gave up 3 bases and J gave up 3 bases; unmatched junction bases: 10. The CDR3 covers 17 residues. CDR3 sequence: CATSSPGFRGANEKLFF. The CDR3 region has the DNA TGTGCCACCAGCAGCCCGGGATTCAGGGGGGCTAATGAAAAACTGTTTTTT.

V usage is TRBV6-5 and J usage is TRBJ1-1; possible D gene TRBD1, 6 bases. V shed 8 bases and J shed 3 bases, with 13 bases lying between them. Germline assignment: CDR1 MNHEY and CDR2 SVGAGI. This CDR3 spans 13 amino acids. The CDR3 reads CASPGTKDTEAFF. The CDR3, as DNA: TGTGCCAGCCCCGGGACAAAGGACACTGAAGCTTTCTTT.